Detailed here is one TCR beta chain. Antigen unknown. The CDR3 contains 13 residues. Germline loops: CDR1 SNHLY, CDR2 FYNNEI. Trimming took 3 bases from V and 3 from J, leaving 8 bases between them. The sample comes from a study of shared clonotypes between healthy human individuals. General study findings and limits: Blood alone was sampled, and tissue repertoires likely differ.

TCRdb's table, derived via immunoSEQ multiplex PCR, lists solely in-frame clones and lacks some. The sample has 2 million to 2.5 million clones, more than 90% seen once. This TCR derives from a man between 18 and 29 years old in good health. The genes are TRBV2 and TRBJ1-1; D gene unclear. Sequenced sample: naive CD4+ T cells sorted from blood. The subset denotes: CD45RA+ positively selected. CDR3 in amino acids: CASSDQGYTEAFF. For the CDR3, the DNA is TGTGCCAGCAGTGATCAAGGGTACACTGAAGCTTTCTTT.